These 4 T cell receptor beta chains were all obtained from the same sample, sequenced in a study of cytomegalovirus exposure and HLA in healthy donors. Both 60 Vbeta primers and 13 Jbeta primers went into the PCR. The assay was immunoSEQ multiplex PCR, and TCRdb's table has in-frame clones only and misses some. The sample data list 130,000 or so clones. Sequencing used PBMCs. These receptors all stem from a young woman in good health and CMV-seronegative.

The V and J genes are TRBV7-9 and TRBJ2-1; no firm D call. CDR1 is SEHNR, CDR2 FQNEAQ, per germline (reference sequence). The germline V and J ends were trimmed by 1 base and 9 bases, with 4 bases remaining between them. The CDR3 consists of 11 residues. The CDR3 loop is CASSLGPEQFF. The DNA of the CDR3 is TGTGCCAGCAGCTTAGGGCCTGAGCAGTTCTTC.

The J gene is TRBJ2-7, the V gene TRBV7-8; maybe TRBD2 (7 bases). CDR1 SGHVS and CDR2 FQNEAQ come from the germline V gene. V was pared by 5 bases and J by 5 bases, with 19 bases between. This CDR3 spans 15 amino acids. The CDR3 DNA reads TGTGCCAGCAGCACCGGTCTGGGGGGGGCCAACGAGCAGTACGTC. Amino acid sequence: CASSTGLGGANEQYV.

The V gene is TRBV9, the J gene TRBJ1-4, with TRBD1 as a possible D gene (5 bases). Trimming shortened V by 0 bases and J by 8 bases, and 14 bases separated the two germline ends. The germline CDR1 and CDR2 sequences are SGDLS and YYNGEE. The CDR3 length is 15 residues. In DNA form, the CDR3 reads TGTGCCAGCAGCGTAGCGGCAGGGAAGAAGGAAAAACTGTTTTTT. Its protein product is CASSVAAGKKEKLFF. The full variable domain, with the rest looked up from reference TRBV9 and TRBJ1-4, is DSGVTQTPKHLITATGQRVTLRCSPRSGDLSVYWYQQSLDQGLQFLIQYYNGEERAKGNILERFSAQQFPDLHSELNLSSLELGDSALYFCASSVAAGKKEKLFFGSGTQLSVL.

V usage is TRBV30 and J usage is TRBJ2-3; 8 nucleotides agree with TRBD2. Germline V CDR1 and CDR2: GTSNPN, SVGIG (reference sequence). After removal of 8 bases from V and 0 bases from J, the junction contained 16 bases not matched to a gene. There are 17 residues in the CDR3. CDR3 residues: CAGREASGFPSTDTQYF. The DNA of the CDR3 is TGTGCCGGGCGGGAGGCTAGCGGTTTTCCCAGCACAGATACGCAGTATTTT.